The following is a T cell receptor (beta chain) sequence with its context. Its antigen is as yet unknown. Constant-segment primers and 5'RACE yielded cDNA libraries for TCR alpha and TCR beta, each carrying sample barcodes and UMIs. TCRdb re-derived calls from the 5' RACE reads in MiXCR, one entry per CDR3 protein. Of about 180,000 distinct CDR3 sequences detected, around 18% appear once; the ten largest clones hold roughly 4%. The sample comes from a study of T-cell memory formation after mild COVID-19. Study context: TCR clusters were largely donor specific.

The CDR3 consists of 15 residues. The V end was cut by 6 bases, the J end by 1 base, with 10 bases between. Overall study results and limits: Clones shrinking from day 15 to 85 showed even CD4/CD8 mixes; later expanders tilted CD4+.

The V gene is TRBV12-3 or TRBV12-4, the J gene TRBJ2-6; D not resolved. This receptor was obtained from a man aged 18 to 30 who had mild COVID-19 (a few samples of this study predate the infection). Cell type and time point are not known. The sample consisted of PBMCs or a T cell subset sorted from them (not recorded which). The CDR3 here is CASSPGPSGANVLTF. The CDR3 nucleotides read TGTGCCAGCAGCCCTGGGCCTTCTGGGGCCAACGTCCTGACTTTC.